These 4 T cell receptor beta chains were sequenced from one sample in a study of T-cell reconstitution after alpha-beta-depleted transplantation in children. For TCRbeta, the library was prepared with unique molecular identifiers. Each CDR3 protein gets one entry after TCRdb re-called the PCR reads with MiXCR. The sample carries approximately 500,000 distinct CDR3 sequences, 27% recorded once. Here the sequenced sample was PBMCs, taken before TCRalphabeta/CD19-depleted stem cell transplant. Source of these receptors: a boy younger than two with Wiskott-Aldrich syndrome, due to receive a stem cell transplant.

The genes are TRBV5-1 and TRBJ1-1; 9 positions agree with TRBD1. V was clipped by 6 bases and J by 4 bases; unmatched bases: 4. Germline CDR1 SGHRS, CDR2 YFSETQ. The CDR3 has 13 amino acids. Here the CDR3 reads CASTKQGATEAFF. The CDR3, as DNA: TGCGCCAGCACCAAACAGGGGGCCACTGAAGCTTTCTTT.

This chain connects TRBV11-2 to TRBJ2-4; 10 bases fit TRBD2. The CDR3 covers 16 residues. CDR1 SGHAT and CDR2 FQNNGV come from the germline V gene. V lost 2 bases and J lost 8; bases outside the gene matches: 9. The CDR3 spells CASSLIPSGRGDIQYF. Here the CDR3 DNA reads TGTGCCAGCAGCTTAATACCGAGCGGGAGGGGGGACATTCAGTACTTC.

The gene calls are TRBV5-1 and TRBJ2-1; perhaps D is TRBD1 or TRBD2 (5 bases each). The V end was cut by 0 bases, the J end by 5 bases, with 12 bases between. This CDR3 is 15 amino acids long. CDR1 SGHRS and CDR2 YFSETQ come from the germline V gene. CDR3 amino acids: CASSLVGDPHNEQFF. The CDR3 nucleotides read TGCGCCAGCAGCTTGGTGGGGGACCCTCACAATGAGCAGTTCTTC.

In its sample, this clonotype was seen a few times. This rearrangement joins TRBV15 to TRBJ2-2; D could derive from TRBD1 or TRBD2 (5 bases each). CDR1 and CDR2 from the germline V gene are LNHNV and YYDKDF (reference sequence). V was trimmed by 1 base and J by 1 base, leaving 13 bases between them. There are 17 residues in the CDR3. In nucleotides, the CDR3 is TGTGCCACCAGCAGAGGCGTCGGGACGGGGAACACCGGGGAGCTGTTTTTT. Translation gives CATSRGVGTGNTGELFF.